This section outlines one T cell receptor beta chain sequence together with its context. The antigen it binds to is not known. Base qualities are not at hand, and no much larger clone is one base apart. This record comes from a study of blood T cell repertoires in COVID-19 (TCRdb year 2020). About the investigation overall: Samples covering the acute and convalescent phases of COVID-19 were provided by collaborators in the United States, Italy and Spain. The samples were drawn from the first 160 participants of the ongoing ImmuneRACE study and from 950 to 1,500 subjects provided by 6 global collaborators. The repertoires were made available in a free public database intended to serve as a resource for research on the immune response to SARS-CoV-2. Sample metadata almost always included a de-identified subject ID, COVID-19 status, age in years and sex. Where available, HLA class I and class II types were taken from metadata supplied by the sample provider and were not determined by assay-based typing. Subjects who had been exposed to COVID-19, were actively infected with it, or had recovered from it provided the deeply sampled blood TCRbeta repertoires that made up the dataset. The prospective study material was composed of cDNA or gDNA derived from T cells, B-cell-depleted T cells, or PBMCs.

One collaborating source in Seattle enrolled patients while the patients were actively infected and followed the patients over time throughout the course of disease. The collaborating institutions used their own protocols to collect whole blood in K2EDTA tubes. Collaborator samples were shipped for TCRbeta analysis as frozen whole blood, isolated PBMCs, or DNA extracted from either sample type. TCRbeta CDR3 regions were amplified from genomic DNA using the immunoSEQ Assay, a bias-controlled multiplex PCR. The authors' analysis ran thus. Within the assay, amplification of reference gene primers was used to estimate how many nucleated cells each sample contained. To quantify the absolute abundance of each unique TCRbeta CDR3 rearrangement, sequence reads were collapsed and filtered. For each sample, productive Simpson clonality was calculated as the square root of Simpson's diversity index across productive rearrangements. TCRdb limited this immuneACCESS table to in-frame rearrangements with V and J called. A share of clones is missing; checked studies link under half to unresolved V genes, and the rest is unexplained. That table is the source of V, J and clone size, and D and trimming were worked out from the DNA. For this sample the table gives 390,000 or so clones, of which about 89% were detected only once. In total, the top ten clones hold more than 9% of the sample.

The study at large found these results: The quantity of clinical and demographic metadata differed by source and by participant and was supplied without curation.

The CDR3 numbers 14 residues from cysteine through phenylalanine. Only CDR3 DNA remains: 42 bases, in frame from the first base. CDR1 SEHNR and CDR2 FQNEAQ are derived from the germline V gene (reference sequence). V sheds 5 bases and J sheds 3 bases, leaving 12 bases between their ends. What was sequenced was peripheral blood. The TCR sequence derives from a woman in her 30s with COVID-19, enrolled during active disease. This chain joins TRBV7-9 to TRBJ2-3, with no D gene named confidently. The CDR3 sequence is CASSPYPLTDTQYF. Read as DNA, the sequence is TGTGCCAGCAGCCCCTACCCCCTAACAGATACGCAGTATTTT.